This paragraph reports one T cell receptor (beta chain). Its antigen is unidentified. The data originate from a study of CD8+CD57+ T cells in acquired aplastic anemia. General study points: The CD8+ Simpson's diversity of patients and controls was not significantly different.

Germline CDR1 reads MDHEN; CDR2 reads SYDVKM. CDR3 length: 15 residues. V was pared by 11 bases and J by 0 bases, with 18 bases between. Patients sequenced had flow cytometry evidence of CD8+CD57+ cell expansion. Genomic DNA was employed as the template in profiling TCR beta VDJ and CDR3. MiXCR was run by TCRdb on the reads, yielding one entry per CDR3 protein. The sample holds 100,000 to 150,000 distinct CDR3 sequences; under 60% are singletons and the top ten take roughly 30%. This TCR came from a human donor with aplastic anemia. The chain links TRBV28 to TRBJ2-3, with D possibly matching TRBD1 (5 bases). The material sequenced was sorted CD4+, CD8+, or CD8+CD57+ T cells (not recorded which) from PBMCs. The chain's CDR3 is CAHSGHFSSTDTQYF. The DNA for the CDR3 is TGTGCCCACTCCGGACACTTCTCTAGCACAGATACGCAGTATTTT.